A selection of T cell receptor beta chains follows, all from one sample in a study of technical replicates of blood from several donors. Some clones are missing from TCRdb's copy, which holds only in-frame ones; the method was immunoSEQ multiplex PCR. Of 66,000 or so clones listed, roughly 90% are singletons. Material: PBMCs. All receptors come from a human donor in good health. Some clones in this sample may be carry-over from other donors' samples. CDR3s include the opening cysteine and the closing phenylalanine or tryptophan. A D gene is named only where the DNA matches it firmly. Not all rows give a size; the values are once, few, many and, for expanded clones, a class.

V gene	J gene	clone size	D gene	CDR3 DNA	CDR3 protein
TRBV11-2	TRBJ1-3	NA	TRBD1	TGTGCCAGCAGCCGGACAGGGGGAGCTGGAAACACCATATATTTT	CASSRTGGAGNTIYF
TRBV7-2	TRBJ1-1	NA	TRBD1	TGTGCCAGCAGCTTGCAGGGGGGCTTGAACACTGAAGCTTTCTTT	CASSLQGGLNTEAFF
TRBV6-5	TRBJ1-1	NA	NA	TGTGCCAGCTTATCAATCAGGAGGACTGAAGCTTTCTTT	CASLSIRRTEAFF
TRBV15	TRBJ2-7	NA	NA	TGTGCCACCAGCAGAGATCGGCCGGGTATGTTCAACGAGCAGTACTTC	CATSRDRPGMFNEQYF
TRBV5-4	TRBJ2-3	NA	TRBD1	TGTGCCAGCAGCCGGGACAGGGGTTTTCCCATCCGTACGCAGTATTTT	CASSRDRGFPIRTQYF
TRBV4-1	TRBJ1-5	NA	TRBD1	TGCGCCAGCAGCTCCGGGACAGGGGGCGTACAGCCCCAGCATTTT	CASSSGTGGVQPQHF
TRBV7-2	TRBJ2-5	NA	TRBD2	TGTGCCAGCAGCTTAGCCGGGGGGGGAGATGAGACCCAGTACTTC	CASSLAGGGDETQYF
TRBV2	TRBJ1-4	NA	NA	TGTGCCAGCAGTCCGGGGGGGAAACTGTTTTTT	CASSPGGKLFF
TRBV6-6	TRBJ2-1	NA	TRBD2	TGTGCCAGCAGTCGCCTCTTAGCGGGAGGTTACAATGAGCAGTTCTTC	CASSRLLAGGYNEQFF
TRBV4-3	TRBJ1-5	NA	NA	TGCGCCAGCAGCCAAGAGCCAGGGTCGGGTCAGCCCCAGCATTTT	CASSQEPGSGQPQHF
TRBV13	TRBJ1-1	NA	NA	TGTGCCAGCAGCCCTGGAAAGGGGTCGTGGACTGAAGCTTTCTTT	CASSPGKGSWTEAFF
TRBV9	TRBJ2-1	NA	NA	TGTGCCAGCAGCGTAGCTGGGTCGGGCGGGTTCAATGAGCAGTTCTTC	CASSVAGSGGFNEQFF
TRBV30	TRBJ2-1	NA	NA	TGTGCCTGGGGTAGTTTCCGTGCCCCCAATGAGCAGTTCTTC	CAWGSFRAPNEQFF
TRBV18	TRBJ1-1	NA	NA	TGTGCCAGCTCACCGTCGGGGGGGAACACTGAAGCTTTCTTT	CASSPSGGNTEAFF
TRBV7-9	TRBJ1-5	NA	TRBD1	TGTGCCAGCAGCGATACAGGGGGAAATCAGCCCCAGCATTTT	CASSDTGGNQPQHF
TRBV15	TRBJ2-5	NA	TRBD2	TGTGCCACCAGCACATTAGCGGGAGACCCCCAAGAGACCCAGTACTTC	CATSTLAGDPQETQYF
TRBV29-1	TRBJ2-1	NA	NA	TGCAGCGTTGAGCTAGCGCTAGTCCAGTTCTTC	CSVELALVQFF
TRBV1	TRBJ1-3	NA	NA	TGCACCAGCAGCCAAGACCCACAGAGCTCTGGAAACACCATATATTTT	CTSSQDPQSSGNTIYF
TRBV6-5	TRBJ2-6	once	TRBD1	TGTGCCGTTGGGCAGGGGGCGGAGGGGGCCAACGTCCTGACTTTC	CAVGQGAEGANVLTF
TRBV29-1	TRBJ1-2	once	NA	TGCAGCGTTGAAACCCGGGAGAAGACTCACTATGGCTACACCTTC	CSVETREKTHYGYTF
TRBV4-3	TRBJ2-7	few	NA	TGCGCCAGCAGCCAAGATCGCGGGGTAACCTACGAGCAGTACTTC	CASSQDRGVTYEQYF
TRBV7-2	TRBJ2-1	NA	TRBD1	TGTGCCAGCATCGACAGGGGGAGCTCCTACAATGAGCAGTTCTTC	CASIDRGSSYNEQFF
TRBV7-9	TRBJ2-5	NA	NA	TGTGCCAGCAGCTTCCTGACTGAGACCCAGTACTTC	CASSFLTETQYF
TRBV11-2	TRBJ2-5	NA	TRBD1	TGTGCCAGCAGCCTAGGACAGGCCCAAGAGACCCAGTACTTC	CASSLGQAQETQYF